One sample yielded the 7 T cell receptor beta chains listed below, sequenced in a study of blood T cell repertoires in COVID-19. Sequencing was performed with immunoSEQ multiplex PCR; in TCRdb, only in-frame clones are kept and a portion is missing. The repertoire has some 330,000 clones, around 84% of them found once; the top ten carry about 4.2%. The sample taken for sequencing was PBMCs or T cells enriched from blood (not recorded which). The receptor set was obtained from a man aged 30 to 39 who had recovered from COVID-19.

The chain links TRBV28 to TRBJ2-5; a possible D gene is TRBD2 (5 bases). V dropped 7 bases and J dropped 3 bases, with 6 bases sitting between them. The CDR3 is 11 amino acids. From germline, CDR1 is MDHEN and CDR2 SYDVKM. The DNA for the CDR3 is TGTGCCAGCAAACTAGAAGAGACCCAGTACTTC. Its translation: CASKLEETQYF.

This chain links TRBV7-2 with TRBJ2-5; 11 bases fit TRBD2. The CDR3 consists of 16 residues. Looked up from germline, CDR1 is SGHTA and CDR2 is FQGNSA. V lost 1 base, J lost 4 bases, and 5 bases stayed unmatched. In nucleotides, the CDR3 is TGTGCCAGCAGCTTAGGTAGCGGGGGGGCGGGAGAGACCCAGTACTTC. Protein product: CASSLGSGGAGETQYF.

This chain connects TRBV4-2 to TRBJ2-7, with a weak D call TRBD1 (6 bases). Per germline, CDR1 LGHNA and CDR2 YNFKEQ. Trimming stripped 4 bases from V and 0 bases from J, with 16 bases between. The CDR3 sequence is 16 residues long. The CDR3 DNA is TGTGCCAGCAGCCGTATGACAGGCCCGACCTCCTACGAGCAGTACTTC. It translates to CASSRMTGPTSYEQYF.

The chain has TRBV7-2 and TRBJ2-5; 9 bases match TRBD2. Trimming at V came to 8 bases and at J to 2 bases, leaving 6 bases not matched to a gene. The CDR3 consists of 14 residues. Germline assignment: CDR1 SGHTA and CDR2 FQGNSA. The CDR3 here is CASGMSGGQETQYF. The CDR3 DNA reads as TGTGCCAGCGGCATGAGCGGGGGGCAAGAGACCCAGTACTTC.

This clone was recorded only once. In nucleotides, the CDR3 is TGTGCCAGCAGTGGGGACAGGGGGCCCTATAGCAATCAGCCCCAGCATTTT. It specifies CASSGDRGPYSNQPQHF. The chain joins TRBV28 to TRBJ1-5; 12 positions match TRBD1. V trimming: 5 bases; J trimming: 0 bases; junction bases outside the gene matches: 5. The CDR3 length is 17 residues. Germline loops: CDR1 MDHEN, CDR2 SYDVKM.

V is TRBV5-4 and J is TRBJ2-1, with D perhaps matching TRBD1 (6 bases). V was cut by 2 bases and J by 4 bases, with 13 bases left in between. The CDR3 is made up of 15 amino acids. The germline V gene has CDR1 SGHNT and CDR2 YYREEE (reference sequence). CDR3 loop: CASSLGQSLYNEQFF. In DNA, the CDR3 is TGTGCCAGCAGCTTAGGACAGAGCCTATACAATGAGCAGTTCTTC.

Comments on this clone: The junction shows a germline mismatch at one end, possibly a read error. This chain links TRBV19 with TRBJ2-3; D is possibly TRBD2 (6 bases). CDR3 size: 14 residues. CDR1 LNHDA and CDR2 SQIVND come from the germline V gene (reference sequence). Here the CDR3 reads CASTPTSSRDTQYF. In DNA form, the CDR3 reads TGTGCCAGTACCCCAACTAGCAGCAGAGATACGCAGTATTTT.